The 32 T cell receptor beta chains listed next were all sequenced from one sample in a study of cytomegalovirus exposure and HLA in healthy donors (dated by TCRdb to between 2016 and 2019). Library preparation used the immunoSEQ multiplex PCR assay. The multiplex PCR relied on a mix of 60 forward primers for TCR Vbeta segments and 13 reverse primers for TCR Jbeta segments. The clones in this table, taken by TCRdb from immuneACCESS, are in-frame only. Not every clone is retained; where verified, under half of the shortfall comes from an unresolved V gene, and the cause of the rest is unknown. Across this sample there are 200,000 or so clones, with roughly 80% seen only once. The ten largest clonotypes hold 15% of the sample. What was sequenced was PBMCs. These receptors were taken from a man between 40 and 49 years old in good health and CMV-seronegative.

The chain recombines TRBV2 with TRBJ2-7, with D perhaps matching TRBD1 (6 bases). Germline V lookup: CDR1 SNHLY, CDR2 FYNNEI. V was shortened by 4 bases and J by 7 bases, with 8 bases between the two germline ends. This CDR3 contains 11 residues. This CDR3 reads CASSGQAEQYF. The CDR3 DNA reads TGTGCCAGCAGTGGACAGGCAGAGCAGTACTTC.

J is TRBJ2-5 and V is TRBV6-6, with 12 bases matching TRBD2. Gene TRBJ2-7 matches the end of the DNA better, so the J call may be wrong. The CDR3 contains 14 residues. Germline CDR1 is MNHNY and CDR2 is SVGAGI (reference sequence). CDR3 nucleotide sequence: TGTGCCACCCAACTAGCGGGAGGAACCTACGAGCAGTACTTC. Residues: CATQLAGGTYEQYF.

This chain connects TRBV6-5 to TRBJ1-5; D uncertain. The CDR3 is 15 amino acids. CDR1 and CDR2 from the germline V gene are MNHEY and SVGAGI. Trimming cost V 3 bases and J 5 bases, with 14 bases left between them. CDR3 sequence (DNA): TGTGCCAGCAGTTATTCCGGTCTGCCCGATCAGCCCCAGCATTTT. Residues: CASSYSGLPDQPQHF.

The rearrangement joins TRBV30 to TRBJ1-5; D unclear. The V gene lost 0 bases and the J gene lost 0 bases, with 6 bases spanning the gap. Germline V CDR1 and CDR2: GTSNPN, SVGIG (reference sequence). The CDR3 sequence is 14 residues long. The CDR3 protein is CAWSVRSSNQPQHF. CDR3 in DNA: TGTGCCTGGAGTGTTCGGAGTAGCAATCAGCCCCAGCATTTT. The whole variable domain, remainder taken from reference TRBV30 and TRBJ1-5, is SQTIHQWPATLVQPVGSPLSLECTVEGTSNPNLYWYRQAAGRGLQLLFYSVGIGQISSEVPQNLSASRPQDRQFILSSKKLLLSDSGFYLCAWSVRSSNQPQHFGDGTRLSIL.

V and J are TRBV18 and TRBJ2-5; TRBD1 matches 8 bases. The CDR3 is 16 residues long. Germline lookup yields CDR1 KGHSH and CDR2 LQKENI. The junction had 8 bases not matched to a gene; V was cut back by 1 base and J by 4 bases. DNA for the CDR3: TGTGCCAGCTCACCACAGTTCAGGGGGCGCGCAGAGACCCAGTACTTC. This encodes CASSPQFRGRAETQYF.

The chain is built from TRBV19 and TRBJ2-2; 9 bases are a match to TRBD2. There are 13 residues in the CDR3. The germline gives CDR1 LNHDA, CDR2 SQIVND (reference sequence). With V trimmed by 8 bases and J by 5 bases, 3 bases remained unmatched. CDR3 nucleotides: TGTGCCAGTGGTGCGGGAGGGACCGGGGAGCTGTTTTTT. Encoded protein: CASGAGGTGELFF.

This clone was detected a few times. V and J are TRBV6-1 and TRBJ2-3, with a weak D call TRBD2 (7 bases). CDR1 is MNHNS and CDR2 is SASEGT in the germline V gene. V dropped 2 bases and J dropped 6 bases, with 12 bases sitting between them. The CDR3 loop spans 14 amino acids. This CDR3 is CASSETGGWDTQYF. The CDR3 nucleotides read TGTGCCAGCAGTGAAACGGGGGGCTGGGATACGCAGTATTTT.

This clone was observed a handful of times. The chain has TRBV6-5 and TRBJ1-2; 8 positions match TRBD1. V was pared by 6 bases and J by 4 bases, with 7 bases of the junction left unmatched. The V gene's germline CDR1 is MNHEY and CDR2 SVGAGI. The CDR3 extends over 14 amino acids. CDR3 in DNA: TGTGCCAGCAGAGCTACCACAGGGGGCTATGGCTACACCTTC. Its translation: CASRATTGGYGYTF.

This chain links TRBV28 with TRBJ1-5; D possibly corresponds to TRBD1 (6 bases). V dropped 4 bases and J dropped 5 bases, with 15 bases sitting between them. Germline V gene lookup returns CDR1 MDHEN and CDR2 SYDVKM. The CDR3 extends over 15 amino acids. CDR3 sequence (DNA): TGTGCCAGCAGTTCGGACAGTAAATCATATCAGCCCCAGCATTTT. Protein sequence: CASSSDSKSYQPQHF.

The gene calls are TRBV19 and TRBJ2-7, with 7 positions matching TRBD1. Germline CDR1 and CDR2: LNHDA and SQIVND (reference sequence). This CDR3 is 14 amino acids long. J gave up 0 bases and V 6 bases, and 5 bases lay outside the gene matches. For the CDR3, the DNA is TGTGCCAGTAGACTCGGACAGGCCTCCTACGAGCAGTACTTC. This sequence encodes CASRLGQASYEQYF.

The rearrangement joins TRBV28 to TRBJ2-3; TRBD1 matches at 10 bases. J was trimmed by 6 bases and V by 3 bases; bases with no gene match: 6. Germline loops: CDR1 MDHEN, CDR2 SYDVKM. The CDR3 sequence is 15 residues long. The CDR3 sequence: CASSLGDRGADTQYF. The CDR3 DNA is TGTGCCAGCAGTTTGGGGGACAGGGGCGCTGATACGCAGTATTTT.

This rearrangement joins TRBV7-5 to TRBJ1-4; TRBD1, the table's D call, was not compared with the DNA. TRBV7-5 is shown as a pseudogene. The CDR3 extends over 15 amino acids. The CDR3 reads CVRSLVRQVGEKLFF. The CDR3 coding sequence is TGTGTCAGAAGCTTAGTCAGGCAGGTCGGCGAAAAACTGTTTTTT.

V and J are TRBV5-1 and TRBJ2-5; 10 nucleotides agree with TRBD2. This CDR3 is 17 amino acids long. Unmatched junction bases numbered 10, after V lost 0 bases and J lost 5 bases. In germline, CDR1 is SGHRS, CDR2 YFSETQ. Here the CDR3 DNA reads TGCGCCAGCAGCTTGGATCCTAGCGGGAGACAATTCGAGACCCAGTACTTC. This codes for CASSLDPSGRQFETQYF.

This clone was seen more than once but under ten times. This chain links TRBV7-9 with TRBJ1-2, with D possibly matching TRBD1 (6 bases). The V and J ends lost 4 bases and 2 bases respectively, with 11 bases between them. The CDR3 contains 14 residues. Germline CDR1 SEHNR, CDR2 FQNEAQ (reference sequence). The CDR3 coding sequence is TGTGCCAGCAGCTCACAGGGTGAGAACTATGGCTACACCTTC. It is translated as CASSSQGENYGYTF.

The chain employs TRBV6-5 and TRBJ1-2, with TRBD1 identical over 9 bases. The junction had 8 bases not matched to a gene; V was cut back by 6 bases and J by 3 bases. The CDR3 spans 15 residues. Looked up from germline, CDR1 is MNHEY and CDR2 is SVGAGI. The CDR3 spells CASSRAGQGYYGYTF. The DNA for the CDR3 is TGTGCCAGCAGCCGAGCGGGACAGGGTTACTATGGCTACACCTTC.

The chain joins TRBV5-1 to TRBJ1-1, with a weak D call TRBD1 (6 bases). Germline CDR1 and CDR2: SGHRS and YFSETQ. This CDR3 spans 13 amino acids. V was pared by 4 bases and J by 6 bases, with 13 bases between. CDR3 bases: TGCGCCAGCAGCACTCAGGGGTCGGCTGAAGCTTTCTTT. Translating gives CASSTQGSAEAFF.

V gene TRBV28 combines with J gene TRBJ1-2, with no clear D. The germline V gene encodes CDR1 MDHEN and CDR2 SYDVKM. V was clipped by 5 bases and J by 6 bases, with 22 bases between them. The CDR3 totals 16 residues. The CDR3 here is CASSPRPTSVSDGYTF. The CDR3 nucleotides are TGTGCCAGCAGTCCCCGACCGACCTCCGTAAGCGATGGCTACACCTTC.

This chain connects TRBV9 to TRBJ2-5, with TRBD2 identical over 8 bases. The V segment lost 0 bases and the J segment 1 base; nucleotides outside the gene matches: 8. The germline V gene has CDR1 SGDLS and CDR2 YYNGEE. CDR3 size: 17 residues. CDR3 coding DNA: TGTGCCAGCAGCGTAGCGGGGGGGGGCCCAGGCCAAGAGACCCAGTACTTC. It yields the protein CASSVAGGGPGQETQYF.

The chain has TRBV6-5 and TRBJ1-1; TRBD1 matches at 8 bases. V lost 5 bases to trimming and J lost 4 bases; unmatched junction nucleotides: 6. This CDR3 is built from 14 residues. Germline V lookup: CDR1 MNHEY, CDR2 SVGAGI. CDR3 coding DNA: TGTGCCAGCAGTAGACACAGGGGGAGCACTGAAGCTTTCTTT. This translates into CASSRHRGSTEAFF.

The CDR3 here is CASSSLAGGDNEQFF. The CDR3 bases are TGTGCCAGCAGCTCACTAGCGGGGGGGGACAATGAGCAGTTCTTC. V gene TRBV7-9 combines with J gene TRBJ2-1; the match to TRBD2 covers 13 bases. Germline V gene data show CDR1 as SEHNR and CDR2 as FQNEAQ (reference sequence). Germline trimming cut 4 bases from V and 5 bases from J; bases unmatched to any gene: 2. The CDR3 extends over 15 amino acids.

The chain employs TRBV30 and TRBJ2-1; D possibly corresponds to TRBD2 (5 bases). Trimming removed 5 bases from V and 5 bases from J, with 16 bases in between. CDR3 size: 14 residues. Germline lookup yields CDR1 GTSNPN and CDR2 SVGIG (reference sequence). CDR3 amino acids: CAWEGPPGNNEQFF. The CDR3 DNA sequence: TGTGCCTGGGAAGGGCCACCGGGGAACAATGAGCAGTTCTTC.

V usage is TRBV7-3 and J usage is TRBJ2-7; D is possibly TRBD2 (5 bases). From germline, CDR1 is SGHTA and CDR2 FQGTGA. The CDR3 loop spans 12 amino acids. The germline V and J ends were trimmed by 5 bases and 6 bases, with 11 bases remaining between them. CDR3 in amino acids: CASSLNRGEQYF. DNA for the CDR3: TGTGCCAGCAGCCTAAATCGGGGCGAGCAGTACTTC.

The rearrangement joins TRBV10-3 to TRBJ2-7, with 9 nucleotides matching TRBD2. The CDR3 is 11 residues long. Germline CDR1 reads ENHRY; CDR2 reads SYGVKD. The DNA of the CDR3 is TGTGCTATGGCGGGGGGGAACGAGCAGTACTTC. It specifies CAMAGGNEQYF.

The genes are TRBV29-1 and TRBJ2-1; TRBD1 matches at 7 bases. Germline CDR1 and CDR2: SQVTM and ANQGSEA. The CDR3 loop spans 12 amino acids. V shed 6 bases, J shed 5 bases, and the junction held 4 bases outside the gene matches. The CDR3 coding sequence is TGCAGCGTAATGACAGGGAACAATGAGCAGTTCTTC. Translating it yields CSVMTGNNEQFF.

This clone was observed a handful of times. The germline gene is not matched at one end of the junction; a read error may be the cause. The chain recombines TRBV29-1 with TRBJ2-2, with 8 bases fitting TRBD2. The CDR3 extends over 16 amino acids. Germline assignment: CDR1 SQVTM and CDR2 ANQGSEA. The CDR3 loop reads CSVELLGGGNPGELFF. The CDR3 DNA reads as TGCAGCGTTGAACTGCTCGGCGGGGGGAACCCCGGGGAGCTGTTTTTT.

The chain joins TRBV10-3 to TRBJ1-4; TRBD1 aligns across 7 bases. CDR1 and CDR2 (germline): ENHRY, SYGVKD. Losses at the gene ends were 6 bases for V and 0 bases for J; bases not matched to a gene: 16. The length of the CDR3 is 19 residues. The CDR3 spells CAISRQLGGLSTTNEKLFF. CDR3 DNA: TGTGCCATCAGCCGACAACTAGGGGGCCTGAGTACAACTAATGAAAAACTGTTTTTT.

The J gene is TRBJ1-1, the V gene TRBV5-1, with D hard to call. CDR1 is SGHRS, CDR2 YFSETQ, per germline. Trimming stripped 7 bases from V and 7 bases from J, with 11 bases between. This CDR3 comprises 11 residues. CDR3: CASFWRNEAFF. CDR3 bases: TGCGCCAGCTTTTGGCGGAATGAAGCTTTCTTT.

The chain employs TRBV7-6 and TRBJ2-1; 13 bases are shared with TRBD2. The CDR3 extends over 17 amino acids. The V segment lost 5 bases and the J segment 5 bases; nucleotides outside the gene matches: 9. The germline gives CDR1 SGHVS, CDR2 FNYEAQ. The CDR3: CASSQLAGGPANNEQFF. Here the CDR3 DNA reads TGTGCCAGCAGCCAACTAGCGGGGGGGCCAGCTAACAATGAGCAGTTCTTC.

This clone appeared once. The chain couples TRBV7-3 to TRBJ2-5; 11 positions agree with TRBD2. After removal of 2 bases from V and 3 bases from J, the junction contained 14 bases not matched to a gene. CDR3 size: 19 residues. Germline CDR1 and CDR2: SGHTA and FQGTGA. The CDR3 region has the DNA TGTGCCAGCAGCTTACTGGGACCTAGCGGGGGGAGATTGAAAGAGACCCAGTACTTC. It yields the protein CASSLLGPSGGRLKETQYF. The full variable domain, with the rest looked up from reference TRBV7-3 and TRBJ2-5, is GAGVSQTPSNKVTEKGKYVELRCDPISGHTALYWYRQSLGQGPEFLIYFQGTGAADDSGLPNDRFFAVRPEGSVSTLKIQRTERGDSAVYLCASSLLGPSGGRLKETQYFGPGTRLLVL.

The V gene is TRBV14, the J gene TRBJ2-7, with 8 positions matching TRBD1. Germline trimming cut 3 bases from V and 5 bases from J; bases unmatched to any gene: 6. The CDR3 is 14 residues long. CDR1 and CDR2 from the germline V gene are SGHDN and FVKESK. The CDR3 loop is CASSHRGLVNEQYF. In DNA, the CDR3 is TGTGCCAGCAGCCACAGGGGGCTTGTCAACGAGCAGTACTTC. Using reference TRBV14 and TRBJ2-7 for the parts outside the CDR3, the full variable domain is EAGVTQFPSHSVIEKGQTVTLRCDPISGHDNLYWYRRVMGKEIKFLLHFVKESKQDESGMPNNRFLAERTGGTYSTLKVQPAELEDSGVYFCASSHRGLVNEQYFGPGTRLTVT.

The CDR3 region is CASSSEGAWDTQYF. In DNA form, the CDR3 reads TGCGCCAGCAGCTCCGAGGGGGCGTGGGATACGCAGTATTTT. The V and J genes are TRBV4-3 and TRBJ2-3, with 7 bases identical to TRBD1. V was pared by 5 bases and J by 6 bases, with 8 bases of the junction left unmatched. This CDR3 is built from 14 residues. Germline V CDR1 and CDR2: LGHNA, YSLEER.

V is TRBV7-9 and J is TRBJ2-3, with D uncertain. In germline, CDR1 is SEHNR, CDR2 FQNEAQ (reference sequence). The CDR3 covers 12 residues. Trimming pared 5 bases from V and 6 bases from J, leaving 9 bases between. Here the CDR3 DNA reads TGTGCCAGCAGCCCCAAAGCGGATACGCAGTATTTT. Translated: CASSPKADTQYF.